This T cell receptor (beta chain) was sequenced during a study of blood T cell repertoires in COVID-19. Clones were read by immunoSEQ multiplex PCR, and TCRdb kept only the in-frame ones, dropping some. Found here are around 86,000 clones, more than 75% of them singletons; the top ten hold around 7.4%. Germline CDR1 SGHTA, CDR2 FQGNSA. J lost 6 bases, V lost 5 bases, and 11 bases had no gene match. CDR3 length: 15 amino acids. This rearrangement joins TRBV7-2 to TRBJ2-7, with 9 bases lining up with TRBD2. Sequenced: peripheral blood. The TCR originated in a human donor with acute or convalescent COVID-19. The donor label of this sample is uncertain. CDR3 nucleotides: TGTGCCAGCAGCCCCAAGGAAGCGGGGGGACGCGAGCAGTACTTC. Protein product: CASSPKEAGGREQYF.